This T cell receptor (beta chain) was sequenced in a study of T-cell memory formation after mild COVID-19 (dated by TCRdb to 2020 to 2023). Turning to the overall study: Most TCR sequence clusters were specific to one of the two donors. In two donors, T-cell clones that expanded and contracted after mild COVID-19 were followed by sequencing TCRalpha and TCRbeta repertoires longitudinally. Two young, previously healthy adult volunteers, one female and one male, were included in the cohort.

The sequencing machine was an Illumina NovaSeq 6000. cDNA libraries for TCRalpha and TCRbeta were prepared by 5'RACE using constant-segment primers, with sample barcodes and unique molecular identifiers added. RNA was extracted from every sample with Trizol reagent. Libraries were amplified in two PCR steps, with a second sample barcode and Illumina TruSeq adapters added in the second step. Sequencing of libraries was performed on an Illumina NovaSeq with 2 x 150 bp paired-end reads. The authors' analysis ran thus. Demultiplexing of reads and collapsing into UMI-guided consensus sequences were performed with migec v1.2.7. Using mixcr v2.1.11, UMI consensuses were aligned to TRA and TRB V and J templates and then assembled into clonotypes. Expanded or contracted clonotypes were those called significant by both edgeR and NoisET, with noise models trained on biological replicates. For edgeR calls, the cutoffs were a false discovery rate-adjusted p below 0.01 and a log2 fold-change threshold of 1. As an exploratory analysis of dynamics, max-normalized trajectories of the 1000 most abundant clonotypes were examined by PCA with hierarchical clustering. Separately sequenced CD4+ and CD8+ repertoires were used to assign the CD4 or CD8 phenotype of responding clones. The public reads were quality trimmed at Q25 with fastp and then assembled into clones with MiXCR by TCRdb, keeping productive beta chains. Each entry is one CDR3 protein sequence, shown with its most common DNA and genes. The V and J calls, along with clone size, are taken from TCRdb and not from the paper's own processing. Recorded for this sample are around 300,000 distinct CDR3 sequences; roughly 13% of them occurred a single time. Of the sample, about 24% falls within the top ten clones.

This clonotype was found a few times. Its target antigen remains unknown. Base-call qualities are not available, and no considerably larger clone is one nucleotide away. Ficoll-Paque density gradient centrifugation was used to isolate PBMCs. Findings and caveats that apply to the study as a whole: Whether the second-wave clones peaking on day 37 were SARS-CoV-2 specific was not confirmed. Balanced CD4/CD8 phenotypes were observed for clones contracting from day 15 to 85, whereas a bias towards CD4+ was observed for a second wave of clones expanding from day 15 to 37. Only two mild cases were covered in the study, and larger cohorts including severe cases with pre-infection samples were considered necessary. Contracting CD4+ clones were located mainly in the CM and EM memory subsets, whereas CD8+ clones were found to be enriched in EMRA. Some responding clones were detected in pre-infection memory, suggesting pre-existing cross-reactive memory T cells joined the SARS-CoV-2 response.

According to the germline V gene (reference sequence), CDR1 reads DFQATT and CDR2 reads SNEGSKA. The V and J ends are trimmed by 3 bases and 5 bases, leaving 13 bases between them. Its CDR3 holds 13 amino acids, cysteine through phenylalanine. Left in the record is the CDR3 DNA by itself, 39 bases read in frame from the first base. Sequences were obtained from PBMCs or a T cell subset sorted from them (not recorded which). This TCR was recovered from a man aged 18 to 30 who had mild COVID-19 (a few samples of this study predate the infection). The sample titles of this study are shuffled in the database, so cell type and time point are left out; the donor was told from shared clones. Rearrangement joined TRBV20-1 to TRBJ2-5; the D gene is perhaps TRBD1 or TRBD2, each of them matching over 5 bases. This receptor carries the CDR3 CSASSGAAETQYF. Here is the DNA: TGCAGTGCTAGTTCCGGGGCGGCGGAGACCCAGTACTTC.